The clone carrying this T cell receptor (beta chain) was recorded many times. Its matching antigen is unknown. This sample was included in a study of CD8 T cells in ankylosing spondylitis. General study results and limits: Disease-associated clones were CD8+ and fairly uncommon in peripheral blood.

Between the trimmed V and J ends, which lost 0 bases and 1 base, there was a span of 12 bases. Per germline, CDR1 LGHDT and CDR2 YNNKEL (reference sequence). The CDR3 runs 16 residues. A quantitative 5'-RACE method, one with molecular barcodes, was used to make TCR beta libraries. TCRdb itself ran the 5' RACE reads through MiXCR, one entry per CDR3 protein. This table holds 150,000 to 200,000 distinct CDR3 sequences, 11% found once. The sample was blood, either unsorted or a sorted T cell fraction (not recorded which). The receptor was isolated from a male donor with ankylosing spondylitis or in good health (not recorded which). The chain links TRBV3-1 to TRBJ2-5, with D hard to call. The CDR3 spells CASSQEARAPQETQYF. CDR3 sequence (DNA): TGTGCCAGCAGCCAAGAGGCCCGCGCTCCCCAAGAGACCCAGTACTTC.